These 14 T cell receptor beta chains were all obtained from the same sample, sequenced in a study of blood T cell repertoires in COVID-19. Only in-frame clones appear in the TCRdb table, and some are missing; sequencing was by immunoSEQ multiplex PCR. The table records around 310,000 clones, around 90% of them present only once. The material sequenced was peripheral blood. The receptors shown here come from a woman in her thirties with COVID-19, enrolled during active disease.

In DNA, the CDR3 is TGTGCCAGCAGCCCTAGGACTAGCGGGATAGGCGCAGATACGCAGTATTTT. As protein: CASSPRTSGIGADTQYF. The rearrangement links TRBV5-4 to TRBJ2-3; the match to TRBD2 covers 12 bases. The CDR3 has 17 residues. Germline trimming cut 4 bases from V and 4 bases from J; bases unmatched to any gene: 10. Germline V gene sequence: CDR1 SGHNT, CDR2 YYREEE (reference sequence). Looking up the rest from reference TRBV5-4 and TRBJ2-3 gives the full variable domain: ETGVTQSPTHLIKTRGQQVTLRCSSQSGHNTVSWYQQALGQGPQFIFQYYREEENGRGNFPPRFSGLQFPNYSSELNVNALELDDSALYLCASSPRTSGIGADTQYFGPGTRLTVL.

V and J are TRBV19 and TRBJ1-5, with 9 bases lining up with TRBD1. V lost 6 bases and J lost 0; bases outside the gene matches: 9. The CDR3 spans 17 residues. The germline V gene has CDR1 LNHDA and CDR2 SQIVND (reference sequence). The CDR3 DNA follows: TGTGCCAGTAGCCCAACAGGGGGCCCAAATAGCAATCAGCCCCAGCATTTT. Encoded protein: CASSPTGGPNSNQPQHF.

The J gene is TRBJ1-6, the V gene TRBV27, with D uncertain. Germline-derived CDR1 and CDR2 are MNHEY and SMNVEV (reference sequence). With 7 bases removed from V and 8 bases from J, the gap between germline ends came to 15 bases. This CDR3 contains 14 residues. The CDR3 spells CASTSPGLDSPLHF. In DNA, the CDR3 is TGTGCCAGCACCTCTCCGGGGTTAGATTCACCCCTCCACTTT.

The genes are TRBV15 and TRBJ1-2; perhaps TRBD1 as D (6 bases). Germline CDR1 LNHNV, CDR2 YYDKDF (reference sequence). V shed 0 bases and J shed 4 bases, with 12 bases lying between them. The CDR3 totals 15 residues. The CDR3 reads CATSRDRGAGYGYTF. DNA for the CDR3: TGTGCCACCAGCAGAGATCGGGGGGCGGGCTATGGCTACACCTTC.

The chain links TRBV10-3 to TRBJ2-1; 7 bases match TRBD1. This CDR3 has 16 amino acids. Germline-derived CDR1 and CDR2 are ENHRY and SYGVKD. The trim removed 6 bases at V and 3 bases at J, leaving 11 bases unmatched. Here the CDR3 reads CAISFGTVSIYNEQFF. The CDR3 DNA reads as TGTGCCATCAGCTTCGGGACAGTTTCAATCTACAATGAGCAGTTCTTC.

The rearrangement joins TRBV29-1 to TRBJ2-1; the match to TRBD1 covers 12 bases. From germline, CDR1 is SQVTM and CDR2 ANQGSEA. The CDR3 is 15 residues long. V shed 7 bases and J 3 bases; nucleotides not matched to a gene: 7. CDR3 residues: CSGTGTGGFYNEQFF. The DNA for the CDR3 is TGCAGCGGTACCGGGACAGGGGGCTTCTACAATGAGCAGTTCTTC.

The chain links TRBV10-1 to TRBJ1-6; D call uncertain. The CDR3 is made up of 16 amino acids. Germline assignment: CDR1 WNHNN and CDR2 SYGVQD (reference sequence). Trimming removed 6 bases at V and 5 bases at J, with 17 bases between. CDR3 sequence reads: CASSDIKTQNNSPLHF. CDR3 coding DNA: TGCGCCAGCAGCGACATTAAGACACAGAATAATTCACCCCTCCACTTT.

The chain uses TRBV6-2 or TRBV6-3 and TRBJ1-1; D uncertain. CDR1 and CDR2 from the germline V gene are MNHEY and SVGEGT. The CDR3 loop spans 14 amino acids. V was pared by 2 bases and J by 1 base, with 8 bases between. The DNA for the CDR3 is TGTGCCAGCAGTTACGGCGGGCCGAACACTGAAGCTTTCTTT. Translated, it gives CASSYGGPNTEAFF.

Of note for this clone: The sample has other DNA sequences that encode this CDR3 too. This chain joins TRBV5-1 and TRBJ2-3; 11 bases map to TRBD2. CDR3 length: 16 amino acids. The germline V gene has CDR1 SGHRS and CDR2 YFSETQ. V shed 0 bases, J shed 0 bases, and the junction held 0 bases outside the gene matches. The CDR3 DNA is TGCGCCAGCAGCTTGGGGACTAGCGGGAGCACAGATACGCAGTATTTT. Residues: CASSLGTSGSTDTQYF.

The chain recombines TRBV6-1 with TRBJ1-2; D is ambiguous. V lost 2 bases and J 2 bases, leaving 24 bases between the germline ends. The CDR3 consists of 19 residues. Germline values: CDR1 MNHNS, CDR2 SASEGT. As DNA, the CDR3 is TGTGCCAGCAGTGAAATTCTATCACCCGAGCCATATATCAACTATGGCTACACCTTC. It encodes CASSEILSPEPYINYGYTF.

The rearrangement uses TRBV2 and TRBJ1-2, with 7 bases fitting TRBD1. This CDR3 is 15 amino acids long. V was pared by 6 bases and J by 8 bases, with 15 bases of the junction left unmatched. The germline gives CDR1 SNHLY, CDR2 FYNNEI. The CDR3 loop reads CASRPDLDRAWGYTF. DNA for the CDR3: TGTGCCAGCAGACCCGATCTCGACAGGGCGTGGGGCTACACCTTC.

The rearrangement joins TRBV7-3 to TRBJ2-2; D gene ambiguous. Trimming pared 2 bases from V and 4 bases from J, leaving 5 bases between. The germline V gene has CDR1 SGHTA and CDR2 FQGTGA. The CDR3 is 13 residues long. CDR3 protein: CASSLLGTGELFF. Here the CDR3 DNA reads TGTGCCAGCAGCTTACTAGGCACCGGGGAGCTGTTTTTT.

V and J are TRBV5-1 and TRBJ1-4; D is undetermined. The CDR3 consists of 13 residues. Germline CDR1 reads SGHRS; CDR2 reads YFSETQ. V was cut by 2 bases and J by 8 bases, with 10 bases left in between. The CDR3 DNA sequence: TGCGCCAGCAGCTTAGTAGAAAGCGAAAAACTGTTTTTT. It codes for CASSLVESEKLFF.

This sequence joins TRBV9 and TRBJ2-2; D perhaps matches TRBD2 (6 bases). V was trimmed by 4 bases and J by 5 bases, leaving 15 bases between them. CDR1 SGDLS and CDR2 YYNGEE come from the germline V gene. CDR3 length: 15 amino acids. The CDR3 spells CASSTGGVGTGELFF. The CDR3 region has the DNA TGTGCCAGCAGCACTGGAGGGGTGGGGACCGGGGAGCTGTTTTTT.